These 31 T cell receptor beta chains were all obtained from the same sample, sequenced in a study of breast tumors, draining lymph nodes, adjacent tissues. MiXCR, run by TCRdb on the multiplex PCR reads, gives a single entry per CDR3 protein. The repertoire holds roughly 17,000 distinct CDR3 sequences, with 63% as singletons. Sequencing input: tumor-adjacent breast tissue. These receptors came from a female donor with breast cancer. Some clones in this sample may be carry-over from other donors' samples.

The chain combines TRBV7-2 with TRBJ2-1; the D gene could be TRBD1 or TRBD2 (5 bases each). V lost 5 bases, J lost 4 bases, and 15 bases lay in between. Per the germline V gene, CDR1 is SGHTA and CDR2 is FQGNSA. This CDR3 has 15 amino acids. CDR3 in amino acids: CASSRGAGGYNEQFF. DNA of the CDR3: TGTGCCAGCAGCCGAGGGGCGGGTGGATACAATGAGCAGTTCTTC.

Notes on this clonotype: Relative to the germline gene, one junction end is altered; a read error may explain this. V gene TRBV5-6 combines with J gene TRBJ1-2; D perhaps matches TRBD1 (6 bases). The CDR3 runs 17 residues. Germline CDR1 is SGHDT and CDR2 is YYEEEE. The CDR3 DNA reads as TGTGCCAGCAGCTTCCAAACGTCTGGGCAGGGGATGAGTGGCTACGCCTTC. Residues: CASSFQTSGQGMSGYAF. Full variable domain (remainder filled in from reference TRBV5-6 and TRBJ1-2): DAGVTQSPTHLIKTRGQQVTLRCSPKSGHDTVSWYQQALGQGPQFIFQYYEEEERQRGNFPDRFSGHQFPNYSSELNVNALLLGDSALYLCASSFQTSGQGMSGYAFGSGTRLTVV.

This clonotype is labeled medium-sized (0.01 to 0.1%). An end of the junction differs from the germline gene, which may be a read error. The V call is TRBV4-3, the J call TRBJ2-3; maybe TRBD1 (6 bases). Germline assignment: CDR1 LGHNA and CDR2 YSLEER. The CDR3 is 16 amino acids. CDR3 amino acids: CTSSQERGYWTDTQYF. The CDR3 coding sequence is TGCACCAGCAGCCAAGAGAGGGGGTACTGGACAGATACGCAGTACTTT.

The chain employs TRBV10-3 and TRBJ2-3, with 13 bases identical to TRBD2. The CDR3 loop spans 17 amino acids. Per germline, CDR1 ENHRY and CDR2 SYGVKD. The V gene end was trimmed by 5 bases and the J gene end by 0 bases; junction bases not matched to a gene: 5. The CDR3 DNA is TGTGCCATCAGTCGGACTAGCGGGGGCCAGAGCACAGATACGCAGTATTTT. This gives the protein CAISRTSGGQSTDTQYF.

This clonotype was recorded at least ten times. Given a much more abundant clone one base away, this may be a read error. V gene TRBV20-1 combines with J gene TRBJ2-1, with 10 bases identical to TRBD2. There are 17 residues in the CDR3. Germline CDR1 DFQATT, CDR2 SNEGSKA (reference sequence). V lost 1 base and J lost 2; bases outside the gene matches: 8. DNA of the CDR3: TGCAGTGCTAGAGCGGATAGCGGGGGGACCGCCTACAATGAGCAGTTCTTC. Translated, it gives CSARADSGGTAYNEQFF.

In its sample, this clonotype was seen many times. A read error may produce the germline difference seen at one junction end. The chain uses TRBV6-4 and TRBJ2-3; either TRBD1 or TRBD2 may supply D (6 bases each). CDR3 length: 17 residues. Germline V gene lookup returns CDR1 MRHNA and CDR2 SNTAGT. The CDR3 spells CASSHSPEGGGTDTQYF. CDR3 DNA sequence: TGTGCCAGCAGTCACTCCCCGGAGGGGGGCGGCACAGATACGCAGTATTTT.

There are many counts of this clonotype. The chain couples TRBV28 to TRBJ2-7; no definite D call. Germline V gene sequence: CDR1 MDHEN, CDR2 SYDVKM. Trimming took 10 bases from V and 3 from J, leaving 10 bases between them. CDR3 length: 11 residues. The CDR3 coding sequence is TGTGCCATCTCGACTTACTACGAGCAGTACTTC. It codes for CAISTYYEQYF.

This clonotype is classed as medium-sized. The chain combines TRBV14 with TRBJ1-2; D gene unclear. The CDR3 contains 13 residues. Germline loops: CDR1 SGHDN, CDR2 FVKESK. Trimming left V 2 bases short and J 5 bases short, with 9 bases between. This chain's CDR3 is CASSQHSSYGYTF. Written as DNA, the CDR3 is TGTGCCAGCAGCCAACATAGCAGTTATGGCTACACCTTC.

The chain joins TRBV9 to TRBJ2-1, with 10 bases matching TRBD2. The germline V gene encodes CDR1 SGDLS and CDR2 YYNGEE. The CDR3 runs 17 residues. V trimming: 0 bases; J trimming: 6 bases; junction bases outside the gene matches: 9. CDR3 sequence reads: CASSVGAASGGTNEQFF. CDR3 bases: TGTGCCAGCAGCGTAGGGGCGGCTAGCGGGGGTACCAATGAGCAGTTCTTC.

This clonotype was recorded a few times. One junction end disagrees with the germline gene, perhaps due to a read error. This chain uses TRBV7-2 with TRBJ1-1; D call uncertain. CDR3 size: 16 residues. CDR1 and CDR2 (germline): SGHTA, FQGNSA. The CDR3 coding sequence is TGTGCCAGCAGCTTAGAGGTTCGGTATAGCTTCACTGAACCTTTCTTT. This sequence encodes CASSLEVRYSFTEPFF.

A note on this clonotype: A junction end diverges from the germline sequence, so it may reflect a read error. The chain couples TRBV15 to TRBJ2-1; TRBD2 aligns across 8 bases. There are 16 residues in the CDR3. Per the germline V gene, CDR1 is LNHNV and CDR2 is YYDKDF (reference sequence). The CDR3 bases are TGTGCCACCAGCAGAGGCAGCGGGAGCTCCCACAATGAGCAGTTCTTC. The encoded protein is CATSRGSGSSHNEQFF. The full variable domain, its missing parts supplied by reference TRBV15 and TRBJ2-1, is DAMVIQNPRYQVTQFGKPVTLSCSQTLNHNVMYWYQQKSSQAPKLLFHYYDKDFNNEADTPDNFQSRRPNTSFCFLDIRSPGLGDTAMYLCATSRGSGSSHNEQFFGPGTRLTVL.

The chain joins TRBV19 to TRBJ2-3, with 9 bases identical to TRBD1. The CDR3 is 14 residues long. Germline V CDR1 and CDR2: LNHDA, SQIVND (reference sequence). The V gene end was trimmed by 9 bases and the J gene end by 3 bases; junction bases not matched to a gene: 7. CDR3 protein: CASTSGQGTDTQYF. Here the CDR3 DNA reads TGTGCCAGCACCTCGGGACAGGGAACAGATACGCAGTATTTT.

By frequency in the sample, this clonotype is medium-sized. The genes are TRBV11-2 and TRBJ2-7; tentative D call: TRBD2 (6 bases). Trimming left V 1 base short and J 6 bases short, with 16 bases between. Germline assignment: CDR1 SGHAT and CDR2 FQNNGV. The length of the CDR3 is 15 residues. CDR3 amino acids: CASSLALGQGGEQYF. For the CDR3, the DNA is TGTGCCAGCAGCTTAGCACTTGGGCAGGGAGGCGAGCAGTACTTC. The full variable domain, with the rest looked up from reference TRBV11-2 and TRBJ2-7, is EAGVAQSPRYKIIEKRQSVAFWCNPISGHATLYWYQQILGQGPKLLIQFQNNGVVDDSQLPKDRFSAERLKGVDSTLKIQPAKLEDSAVYLCASSLALGQGGEQYFGPGTRLTVT.

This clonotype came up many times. Here the CDR3 reads CSTLKGFSTDTQYF. The CDR3 nucleotides read TGCAGTACCCTAAAGGGATTTAGCACAGATACGCAGTATTTT. V gene TRBV29-1 combines with J gene TRBJ2-3; D gene uncertain. This CDR3 is built from 14 residues. Germline V lookup: CDR1 SQVTM, CDR2 ANQGSEA.

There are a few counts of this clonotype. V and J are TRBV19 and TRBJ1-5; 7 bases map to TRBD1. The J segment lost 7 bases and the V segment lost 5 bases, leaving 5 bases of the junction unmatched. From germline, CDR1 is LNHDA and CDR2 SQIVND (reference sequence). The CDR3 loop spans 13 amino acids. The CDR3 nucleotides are TGTGCCAGTAGTGGAGACAGGGTCCAGCCCCAGCATTTT. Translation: CASSGDRVQPQHF. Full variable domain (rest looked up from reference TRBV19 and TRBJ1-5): DGGITQSPKYLFRKEGQNVTLSCEQNLNHDAMYWYRQDPGQGLRLIYYSQIVNDFQKGDIAEGYSVSREKKESFPLTVTSAQKNPTAFYLCASSGDRVQPQHFGDGTRLSIL.

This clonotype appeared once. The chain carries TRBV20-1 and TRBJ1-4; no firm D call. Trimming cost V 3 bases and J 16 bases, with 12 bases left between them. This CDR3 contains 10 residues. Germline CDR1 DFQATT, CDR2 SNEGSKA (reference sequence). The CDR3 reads CSASYGRAFF. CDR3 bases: TGCAGTGCTAGTTATGGGAGGGCGTTTTTT.

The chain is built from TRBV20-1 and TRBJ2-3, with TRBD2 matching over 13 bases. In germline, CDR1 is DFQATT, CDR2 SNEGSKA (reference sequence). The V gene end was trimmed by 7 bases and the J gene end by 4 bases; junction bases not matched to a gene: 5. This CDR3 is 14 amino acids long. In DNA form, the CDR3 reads TGCAGTGACGGGACTAGCGGGGTTTCAGATACGCAGTATTTT. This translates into CSDGTSGVSDTQYF.

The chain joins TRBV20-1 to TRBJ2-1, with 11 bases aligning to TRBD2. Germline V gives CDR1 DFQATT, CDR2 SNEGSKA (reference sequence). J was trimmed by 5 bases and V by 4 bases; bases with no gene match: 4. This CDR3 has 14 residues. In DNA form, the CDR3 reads TGCAGTGCTATAGGACTAGCGGGCCACAATGAGCAGTTCTTC. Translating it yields CSAIGLAGHNEQFF.

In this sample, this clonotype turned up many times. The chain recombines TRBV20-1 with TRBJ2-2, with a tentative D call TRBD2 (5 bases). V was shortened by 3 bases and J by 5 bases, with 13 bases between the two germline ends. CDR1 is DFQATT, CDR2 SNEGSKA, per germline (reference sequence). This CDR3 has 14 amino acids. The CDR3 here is CSASVFGGTGELFF. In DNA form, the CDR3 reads TGCAGTGCTAGCGTTTTCGGCGGGACCGGGGAGCTGTTTTTT.

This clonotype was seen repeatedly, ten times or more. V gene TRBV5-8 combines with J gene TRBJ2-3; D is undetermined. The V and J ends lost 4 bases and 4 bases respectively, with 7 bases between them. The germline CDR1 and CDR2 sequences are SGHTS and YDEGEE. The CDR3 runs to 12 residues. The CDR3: CASSGWSDTQYF. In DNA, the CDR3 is TGTGCCAGCAGCGGGTGGTCAGATACGCAGTATTTT.

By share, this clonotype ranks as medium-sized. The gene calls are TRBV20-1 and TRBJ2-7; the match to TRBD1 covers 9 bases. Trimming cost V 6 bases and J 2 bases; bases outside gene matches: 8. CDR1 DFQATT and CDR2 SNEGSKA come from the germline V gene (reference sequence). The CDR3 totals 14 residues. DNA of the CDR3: TGCAGTGCGGGACAGGGTCTGTCGGCCTACGAGCAGTACTTC. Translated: CSAGQGLSAYEQYF.

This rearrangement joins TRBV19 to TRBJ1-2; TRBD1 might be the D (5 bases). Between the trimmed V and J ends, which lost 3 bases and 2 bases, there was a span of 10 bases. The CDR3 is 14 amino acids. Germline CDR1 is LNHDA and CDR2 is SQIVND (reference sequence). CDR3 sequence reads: CASSIQGSNYGYTF. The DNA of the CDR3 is TGTGCCAGTAGTATTCAGGGATCGAACTATGGCTACACCTTC. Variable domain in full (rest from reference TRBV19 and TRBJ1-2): DGGITQSPKYLFRKEGQNVTLSCEQNLNHDAMYWYRQDPGQGLRLIYYSQIVNDFQKGDIAEGYSVSREKKESFPLTVTSAQKNPTAFYLCASSIQGSNYGYTFGSGTRLTVV.

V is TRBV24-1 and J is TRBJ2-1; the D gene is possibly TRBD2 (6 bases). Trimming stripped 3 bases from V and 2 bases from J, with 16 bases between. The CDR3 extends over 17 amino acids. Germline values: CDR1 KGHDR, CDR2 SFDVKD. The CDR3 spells CATSDGGTAYTYNEQFF. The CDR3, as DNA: TGTGCCACCAGTGATGGGGGGACGGCCTACACCTACAATGAGCAGTTCTTC.

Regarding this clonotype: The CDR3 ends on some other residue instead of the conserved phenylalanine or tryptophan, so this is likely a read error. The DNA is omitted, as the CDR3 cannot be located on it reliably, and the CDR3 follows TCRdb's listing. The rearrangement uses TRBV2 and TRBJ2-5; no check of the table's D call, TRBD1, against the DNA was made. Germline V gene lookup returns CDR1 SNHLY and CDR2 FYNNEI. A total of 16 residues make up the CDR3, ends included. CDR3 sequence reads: CASCQGYTLLGRDPVL.

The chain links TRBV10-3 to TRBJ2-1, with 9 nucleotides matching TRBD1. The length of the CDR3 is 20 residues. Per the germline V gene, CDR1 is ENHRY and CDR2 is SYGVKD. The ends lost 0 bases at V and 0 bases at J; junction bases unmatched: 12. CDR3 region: CAISESGQGSRGSSYNEQFF. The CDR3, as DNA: TGTGCCATCAGTGAGTCGGGACAGGGCTCGCGGGGAAGCTCCTACAATGAGCAGTTCTTC.

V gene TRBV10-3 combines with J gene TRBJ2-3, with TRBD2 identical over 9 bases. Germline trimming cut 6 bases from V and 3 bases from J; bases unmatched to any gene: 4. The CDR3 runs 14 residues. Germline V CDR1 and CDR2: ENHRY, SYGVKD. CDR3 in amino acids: CAIRAGGPTDTQYF. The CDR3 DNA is TGTGCCATCAGGGCGGGAGGGCCGACAGATACGCAGTATTTT.

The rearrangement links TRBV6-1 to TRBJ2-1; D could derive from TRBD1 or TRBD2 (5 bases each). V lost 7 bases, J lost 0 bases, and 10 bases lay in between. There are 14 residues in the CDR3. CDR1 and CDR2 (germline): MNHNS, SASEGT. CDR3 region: CASTKGRSYNEQFF. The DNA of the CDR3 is TGTGCCAGCACAAAGGGACGCTCCTACAATGAGCAGTTCTTC.

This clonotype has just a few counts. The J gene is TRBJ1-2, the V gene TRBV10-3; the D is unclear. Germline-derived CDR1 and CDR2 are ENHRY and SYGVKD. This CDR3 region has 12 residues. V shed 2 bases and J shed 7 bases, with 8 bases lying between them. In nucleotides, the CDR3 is TGTGCCATCAGTGAGAGAACGAGTGGCTACACCTTC. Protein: CAISERTSGYTF.

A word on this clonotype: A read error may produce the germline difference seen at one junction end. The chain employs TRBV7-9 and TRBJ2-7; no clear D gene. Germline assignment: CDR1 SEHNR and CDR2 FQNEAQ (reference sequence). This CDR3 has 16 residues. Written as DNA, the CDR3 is TGCGCCAGCAGCACAAGTTGGGCAGCCCTTTCCTACGAGCAGTACTTC. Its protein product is CASSTSWAALSYEQYF.

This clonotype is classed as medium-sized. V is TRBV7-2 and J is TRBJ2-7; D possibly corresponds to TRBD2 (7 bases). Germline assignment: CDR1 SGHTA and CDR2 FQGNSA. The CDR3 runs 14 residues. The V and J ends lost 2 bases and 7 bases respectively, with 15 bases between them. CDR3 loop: CASSLMVGGAEQYF. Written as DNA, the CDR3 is TGTGCCAGCAGCTTAATGGTTGGGGGGGCTGAGCAGTACTTC.

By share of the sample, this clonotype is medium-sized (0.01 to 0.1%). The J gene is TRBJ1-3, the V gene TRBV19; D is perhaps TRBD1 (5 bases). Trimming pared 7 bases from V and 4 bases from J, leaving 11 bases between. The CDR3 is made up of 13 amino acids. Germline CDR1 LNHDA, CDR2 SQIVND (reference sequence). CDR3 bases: TGTGCCAGTACCCGGGCAGGGGGAAACACCATATATTTT. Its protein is CASTRAGGNTIYF.